Listed below are T cell receptor beta chains from one sample, sequenced in a study of identical twins. TCRdb processed the 5' RACE reads anew with MiXCR; each CDR3 protein has one entry. Among hundreds of thousands of distinct CDR3 sequences listed, approximately 13% were seen once. The same sample was also used in a study of yellow fever vaccine responses in identical twins.

Sequencing was carried out using PBMCs. These receptors were obtained from a woman under 30 in good health. CDR3s include the opening cysteine and the closing phenylalanine or tryptophan. A D gene is named only where the DNA matches it firmly. Only part of the rows carry a size: once, few, many, or a class if the clone is expanded.

v_gene: TRBV20-1; j_gene: TRBJ2-1; d_gene: TRBD2; abundance: .; len: 15; CDR3aa: CSAPLAGSRYNEQFF; CDR3nt: TGCAGTGCTCCTCTAGCGGGCTCTCGCTACAATGAGCAGTTCTTC
v_gene: TRBV24-1; j_gene: TRBJ2-3; d_gene: .; abundance: many; len: 14; CDR3aa: CATTDETGTDTQYF; CDR3nt: TGTGCCACAACTGATGAAACCGGCACAGATACGCAGTATTTT
v_gene: TRBV7-9; j_gene: TRBJ2-3; d_gene: TRBD2; abundance: few; len: 16; CDR3aa: CASSFPLAGGADTQYF; CDR3nt: TGTGCCAGCAGCTTTCCTTTAGCGGGAGGCGCAGATACGCAGTATTTT
v_gene: TRBV21-1; j_gene: TRBJ2-4; d_gene: .; abundance: few; len: 16; CDR3aa: CASSKGASSAKNIQYF; CDR3nt: TGTGCCAGCAGCAAAGGGGCCAGCTCAGCCAAAAACATTCAGTACTTC
v_gene: TRBV7-9; j_gene: TRBJ2-1; d_gene: .; abundance: many; len: 14; CDR3aa: CASRFSPRGNEQFF; CDR3nt: TGTGCCAGCAGGTTTTCTCCCCGGGGGAATGAGCAGTTCTTC
v_gene: TRBV5-1; j_gene: TRBJ1-2; d_gene: .; abundance: .; len: 13; CDR3aa: CASSPWQGQSYTF; CDR3nt: TGCGCCAGCAGTCCTTGGCAGGGCCAGAGCTACACCTTC
v_gene: TRBV3-1; j_gene: TRBJ2-1; d_gene: TRBD2; abundance: few; len: 19; CDR3aa: CASSPGLAGDGRNYNEQFF; CDR3nt: TGTGCCAGCAGCCCCGGTCTAGCGGGAGACGGAAGAAACTACAATGAGCAGTTCTTC
v_gene: TRBV3-1; j_gene: TRBJ2-1; d_gene: .; abundance: many; len: 13; CDR3aa: CASRLHLLGEQFF; CDR3nt: TGTGCCAGCAGACTCCACCTGTTGGGTGAGCAGTTCTTC
v_gene: TRBV6-1; j_gene: TRBJ1-1; d_gene: .; abundance: few; len: 15; CDR3aa: CASKGSGTPNTEAFF; CDR3nt: TGTGCCAGCAAAGGGAGCGGGACACCGAACACTGAAGCTTTCTTT
v_gene: TRBV7-2; j_gene: TRBJ2-3; d_gene: .; abundance: .; len: 13; CDR3aa: CASRLQGTPRQYF; CDR3nt: TGTGCCAGCAGGCTACAGGGGACTCCAAGGCAGTATTTT
v_gene: TRBV5-1; j_gene: TRBJ2-1; d_gene: TRBD2; abundance: .; len: 18; CDR3aa: CASSLSGLAISSYNEQFF; CDR3nt: TGCGCCAGCAGCCTCTCGGGACTAGCGATTAGCTCCTACAATGAGCAGTTCTTC
v_gene: TRBV2; j_gene: TRBJ2-7; d_gene: .; abundance: few; len: 12; CDR3aa: CASMLVTDEQYF; CDR3nt: TGTGCCAGCATGCTAGTCACTGACGAGCAGTACTTC
v_gene: TRBV10-3; j_gene: TRBJ2-6; d_gene: .; abundance: few; len: 12; CDR3aa: CANHGTTGVLTF; CDR3nt: TGTGCCAACCACGGGACAACGGGCGTCCTGACTTTC
v_gene: TRBV4-1; j_gene: TRBJ2-2; d_gene: TRBD1; abundance: .; len: 18; CDR3aa: CASSRREGQGALTGELFF; CDR3nt: TGCGCCAGCAGCCGGAGGGAGGGACAGGGGGCTCTCACCGGGGAGCTGTTTTTT